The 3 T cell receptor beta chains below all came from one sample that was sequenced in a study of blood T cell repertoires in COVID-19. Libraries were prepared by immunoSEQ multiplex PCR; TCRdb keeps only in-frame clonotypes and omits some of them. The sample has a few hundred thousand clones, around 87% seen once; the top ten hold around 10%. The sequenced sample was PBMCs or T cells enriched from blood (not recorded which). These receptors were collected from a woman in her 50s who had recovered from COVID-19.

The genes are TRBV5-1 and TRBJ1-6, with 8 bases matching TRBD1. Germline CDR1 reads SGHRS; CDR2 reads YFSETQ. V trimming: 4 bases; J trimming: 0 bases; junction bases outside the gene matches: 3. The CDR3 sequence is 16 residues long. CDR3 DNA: TGCGCCAGCAGCCCAGGACAGGGCTCCTATAATTCACCCCTCCACTTT. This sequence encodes CASSPGQGSYNSPLHF.

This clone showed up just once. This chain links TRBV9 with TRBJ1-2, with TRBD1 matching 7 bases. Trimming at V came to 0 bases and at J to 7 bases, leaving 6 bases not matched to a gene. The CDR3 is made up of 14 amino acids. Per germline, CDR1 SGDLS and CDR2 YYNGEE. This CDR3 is CASSVDRGSAGYTF. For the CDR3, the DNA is TGTGCCAGCAGCGTAGACAGGGGTTCGGCTGGCTACACCTTC.

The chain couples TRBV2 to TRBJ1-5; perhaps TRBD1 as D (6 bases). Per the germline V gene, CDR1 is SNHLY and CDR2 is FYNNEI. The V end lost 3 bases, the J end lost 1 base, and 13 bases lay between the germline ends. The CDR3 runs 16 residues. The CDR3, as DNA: TGTGCCAGCAGTGATGGGACACCCCTCAGCAATCAGCCCCAGCATTTT. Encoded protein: CASSDGTPLSNQPQHF.